This T cell receptor beta chain derives from a study of T cells after yellow fever vaccination (dated 2019 in TCRdb). Background for the entire study: The SMART-Seq v4 Ultra Low Input RNA kit was used to prepare libraries from fractions with low cell numbers. Two healthy male donors made up the cohort, one aged 18 to 30 years and the other aged 30 to 40 years. Blood was collected at multiple timepoints before and after primary and secondary immunization, and bulk PBMC replicates and cell subsets were isolated. Bulk TCR alpha and beta repertoires were sequenced longitudinally to track T-cell clones before and after primary and booster YFV17D yellow fever vaccination. General findings and caveats noted by the study authors: After the booster, most of the clones that had expanded following primary vaccination were detected again (roughly 97% of CD4 and 80% to 90% of CD8), which suggests that memory was broadly maintained. A small share of clonotypes was detected in both CD4 and CD8 compartments, with the overlap likely arising from convergent recombination. Compared with the primary T-cell response, the secondary T-cell response was faster but weaker, reaching its peak on day 5 rather than on day 15. Computational filtering was needed because FACS-sorted repertoires could contain abundant contaminating clonotypes from the bulk population. Because only a couple of donors were included in the study, the extent to which the findings can be generalized is limited.

This clonotype was seen only a few times. What antigen it recognizes has not been identified. No clone much larger than this one lies a single base away; base qualities are absent. TCR cDNA was made using 5'RACE template switching, a step that added a universal primer site and unique molecular identifiers. Priming of cDNA synthesis was performed from both the TCR alpha and TCR beta constant segments. Libraries were amplified in two PCR steps, with sample barcodes and sequencing adapters added in the second step. Libraries were sequenced on Illumina HiSeq 2500 (2x100 bp) or NovaSeq (2x150 bp). The authors' pipeline ran thus. Demultiplexing of reads and collapsing into UMI consensus sequences were performed with MIGEC, and V(D)J alignment was carried out with MiXCR. Vaccine-responding clonotypes were defined with edgeR using replicate PBMC samples, requiring FDR below 0.01 and a log2 fold change above 5 up to day 15. Bulk clonotypes were assigned CD4 or CD8 identity according to which sequenced CD4 or CD8 repertoire held them at higher abundance. In-frame beta chains were kept once TCRdb had trimmed the public reads at Q25 with fastp and called clones with MiXCR. Here each entry gathers all rows of one CDR3 protein and keeps the most common genes and DNA. These V and J calls derive from TCRdb rather than the authors' analysis. The sample table shows roughly 500,000 distinct CDR3 sequences, and roughly a fifth are seen once. The biggest ten clones account for 14% of the sample.

Reading the label with the study, this specimen's treatment or condition is: live attenuated yellow fever vaccine strain. At each blood-draw timepoint, two biological replicates of bulk PBMCs were obtained. PBMCs were isolated from peripheral blood using a standard Ficoll-Paque protocol. RNA was extracted with TriZol from bulk PBMCs, CD4 and CD8 fractions, and dextramer-positive and dextramer-negative fractions. V and J are truncated by 5 bases and 0 bases respectively, leaving an intervening sequence of 8 bases. Taken from cysteine to phenylalanine, the CDR3 has 12 residues. The entry retains the CDR3 DNA only, 36 bases that are in frame from base 1. The germline V gene (reference sequence) yields DFQATT for CDR1 and SNEGSKA for CDR2.

The sample here was PBMCs, taken 15 days after the yellow fever booster vaccination. The TCR was taken from a man aged 30 to 45 who received the YFV17D yellow fever vaccine. The rearranged chain carries TRBV20-1 and TRBJ2-7, with no confident D gene call. The CDR3 amino acid sequence is: CSAEDASYEQYF. The DNA sequence is given as TGCAGTGCTGAGGACGCCTCCTACGAGCAGTACTTC.